The present T cell receptor (beta chain) was sequenced within a study of CD8 T cells in ankylosing spondylitis. TCRdb re-derived calls from the 5' RACE reads in MiXCR, one entry per CDR3 protein. Of about 260,000 distinct CDR3 sequences in the sample, 15% to 20% were seen once. This TCR derives from a male donor with ankylosing spondylitis or in good health (not recorded which). The specimen sequenced was blood, either unsorted or a sorted T cell fraction (not recorded which).

The CDR3 DNA follows: TGCAGCGTTACTCCCAACGGGGCCTTGTCCAAAAACATTCAGTACTTC. Its protein is CSVTPNGALSKNIQYF. The gene calls are TRBV29-1 and TRBJ2-4, with D perhaps being TRBD1 or TRBD2 (5 bases each). Germline V gives CDR1 SQVTM, CDR2 ANQGSEA. This CDR3 has 16 residues. With 5 bases removed from V and 2 bases from J, the gap between germline ends came to 19 bases.